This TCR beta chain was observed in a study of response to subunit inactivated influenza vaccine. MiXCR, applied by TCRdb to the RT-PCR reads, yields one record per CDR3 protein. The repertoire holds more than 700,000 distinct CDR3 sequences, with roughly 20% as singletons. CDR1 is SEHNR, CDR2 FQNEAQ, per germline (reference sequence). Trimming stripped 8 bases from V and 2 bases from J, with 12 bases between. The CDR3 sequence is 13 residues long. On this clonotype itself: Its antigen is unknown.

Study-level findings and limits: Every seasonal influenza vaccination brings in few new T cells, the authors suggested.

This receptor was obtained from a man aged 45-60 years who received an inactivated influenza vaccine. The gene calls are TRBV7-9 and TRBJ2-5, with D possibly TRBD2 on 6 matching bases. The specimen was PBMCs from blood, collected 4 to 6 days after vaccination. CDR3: CASGGLHQETQYF. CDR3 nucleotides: TGTGCCAGCGGAGGACTACATCAAGAGACCCAGTACTTC.